The 27 T cell receptor beta chains below come from one sample, sequenced in a study of T cells after yellow fever vaccination. MiXCR was run by TCRdb on the 5' RACE reads, yielding one entry per CDR3 protein. This table holds 80,000 to 100,000 distinct CDR3 sequences, roughly 10% found once. The sequencing here drew on CD8+ T cells not binding an NS4B(214-222) dextramer, sorted from PBMCs, taken around 14 days after the first yellow fever vaccination. All receptors derive from a man aged 18 to 30 who received the YFV17D yellow fever vaccine.

There are a few counts of this clonotype. This chain joins TRBV3-1 and TRBJ2-2; the D gene is possibly TRBD2 (5 bases). CDR3 length: 16 residues. V dropped 5 bases and J dropped 4 bases, with 17 bases sitting between them. CDR1 is LGHDT, CDR2 YNNKEL, per germline (reference sequence). The CDR3 region is CASSYIGVVGTGELFF. The CDR3 nucleotides are TGTGCCAGCAGCTACATCGGGGTCGTTGGCACCGGGGAGCTGTTTTTT.

The chain couples TRBV29-1 to TRBJ1-2, with D perhaps matching TRBD1 (5 bases). Trimming shortened V by 0 bases and J by 4 bases, and 15 bases separated the two germline ends. Germline V gene lookup returns CDR1 SQVTM and CDR2 ANQGSEA. The CDR3 runs 15 residues. CDR3 bases: TGCAGCGTTGAAGATCTTCAGGGAAGTACCTATGGCTACACCTTC. Its protein product is CSVEDLQGSTYGYTF.

This clonotype was counted ten times or more. The rearrangement uses TRBV6-2 or TRBV6-3 and TRBJ2-7; possible D gene TRBD1, 6 bases. The V and J ends lost 7 bases and 2 bases respectively, with 12 bases between them. Germline V CDR1 and CDR2: MNHEY, SVGEGT. The CDR3 extends over 13 amino acids. CDR3 nucleotide sequence: TGTGCCAGCAACTTGGACAGCCCCTACGAGCAGTACTTC. The encoded protein is CASNLDSPYEQYF.

A few counts support this clonotype. The J gene is TRBJ1-2, the V gene TRBV3-1, with D perhaps matching TRBD1 (6 bases). The CDR3 loop spans 13 amino acids. With 2 bases removed from V and 7 bases from J, the gap between germline ends came to 11 bases. Germline V gene lookup returns CDR1 LGHDT and CDR2 YNNKEL (reference sequence). For the CDR3, the DNA is TGTGCCAGCAGCCAACGGGGGGCACTTGGCTACACCTTC. Its protein product is CASSQRGALGYTF. Supplemented by reference TRBV3-1 and TRBJ1-2, the full variable domain reads DTAVSQTPKYLVTQMGNDKSIKCEQNLGHDTMYWYKQDSKKFLKIMFSYNNKELIINETVPNRFSPKSPDKAHLNLHINSLELGDSAVYFCASSQRGALGYTFGSGTRLTVV.

At least ten counts were recorded for this clonotype. The rearrangement links TRBV5-5 to TRBJ2-3; D gene uncertain. The CDR3 totals 11 residues. Trimming removed 0 bases from V and 6 bases from J, with 2 bases in between. The germline gives CDR1 SGHKS, CDR2 YYEKEE (reference sequence). The DNA for the CDR3 is TGTGCCAGCAGCTTGGGGGATACGCAGTATTTT. It codes for CASSLGDTQYF.

This chain joins TRBV5-1 and TRBJ2-1; TRBD1 matches at 7 bases. CDR1 is SGHRS, CDR2 YFSETQ, per germline. CDR3 length equals 15 residues. V was pared by 2 bases and J by 8 bases, with 10 bases of the junction left unmatched. The CDR3 DNA sequence: TGCGCCAGCAGCTTAAGACAGGGCCAGAGGTATGAGCAGTTCTTC. Protein sequence: CASSLRQGQRYEQFF.

This clonotype was observed at least ten times. The gene calls are TRBV24-1 and TRBJ1-1; the D is unclear. The CDR3 extends over 11 amino acids. Germline V CDR1 and CDR2: KGHDR, SFDVKD. With 3 bases removed from V and 5 bases from J, the gap between germline ends came to 3 bases. The CDR3 loop is CATSDRTEAFF. Written as DNA, the CDR3 is TGTGCCACCAGTGATCGGACTGAAGCTTTCTTT.

There are a few counts of this clonotype. V is TRBV4-3 and J is TRBJ2-7, with 7 bases that match TRBD1. Unmatched junction bases numbered 3, after V lost 2 bases and J lost 5 bases. Germline CDR1 is LGHNA and CDR2 is YSLEER. This CDR3 contains 13 residues. In nucleotides, the CDR3 is TGCGCCAGCAGCCAAACGGGGACAGACGAGCAGTACTTC. Translation: CASSQTGTDEQYF.

The chain has TRBV7-3 and TRBJ2-3; possibly TRBD2 for D (7 bases). V dropped 5 bases and J dropped 6 bases, with 18 bases sitting between them. CDR3 size: 15 residues. The germline CDR1 and CDR2 sequences are SGHTA and FQGTGA. CDR3 region: CASSPNAGAGDTQYF. The CDR3 coding sequence is TGTGCCAGCAGCCCTAACGCGGGGGCTGGGGATACGCAGTATTTT. The whole variable domain, filled in from reference TRBV7-3 and TRBJ2-3, reads GAGVSQTPSNKVTEKGKYVELRCDPISGHTALYWYRQSLGQGPEFLIYFQGTGAADDSGLPNDRFFAVRPEGSVSTLKIQRTERGDSAVYLCASSPNAGAGDTQYFGPGTRLTVL.

This clonotype was counted many times. The chain recombines TRBV5-1 with TRBJ2-7, with 7 bases lining up with TRBD1. Germline CDR1 and CDR2: SGHRS and YFSETQ. This CDR3 spans 15 amino acids. After removal of 2 bases from V and 6 bases from J, the junction contained 11 bases not matched to a gene. The CDR3 DNA follows: TGCGCCAGCAGCTTAAAGGGGGCGACCGAAAGCGAGCAGTACGTC. Its protein product is CASSLKGATESEQYV.

As to this clonotype: One end of the junction varies from germline; a read error may be responsible. The V call is TRBV5-5, the J call TRBJ2-7, with 7 bases matching TRBD2. The CDR3 runs 16 residues. Germline CDR1 SGHKS, CDR2 YYEKEE (reference sequence). CDR3 region: CATSLVPGGPLGEQYF. The CDR3 nucleotides are TGTGCCACCAGCCTTGTACCGGGAGGCCCCCTTGGCGAGCAGTACTTC.

The genes are TRBV29-1 and TRBJ2-1, with TRBD1 matching 9 bases. Unmatched junction bases numbered 12, after V lost 8 bases and J lost 13 bases. This CDR3 comprises 12 residues. Germline assignment: CDR1 SQVTM and CDR2 ANQGSEA. CDR3 sequence reads: CSLLSGTGFQFF. Here the CDR3 DNA reads TGCAGCTTACTGTCCGGGACAGGGTTCCAGTTCTTC.

The sample holds a few counts of this clonotype. The rearrangement links TRBV19 to TRBJ2-7, with 8 bases lining up with TRBD1. Germline V lookup: CDR1 LNHDA, CDR2 SQIVND (reference sequence). Losses at the gene ends were 1 base for V and 1 base for J; bases not matched to a gene: 0. This CDR3 comprises 14 residues. DNA of the CDR3: TGTGCCAGTAGTATAGGGACAGGGTCCTACGAGCAGTACTTC. It translates to CASSIGTGSYEQYF.

This chain joins TRBV5-6 and TRBJ2-6; maybe TRBD2 (5 bases). V shed 8 bases and J shed 1 base, with 22 bases lying between them. Germline CDR1 SGHDT, CDR2 YYEEEE. The CDR3 contains 18 residues. DNA of the CDR3: TGTGCCAGGAGCCCCGGGGTCACCAGGTCATCTGGGGCCAACGTCCTGACTTTC. Amino acids: CARSPGVTRSSGANVLTF.

This clonotype was counted a few times. The V call is TRBV29-1, the J call TRBJ1-1; a weak D match, TRBD1 (6 bases). CDR1 is SQVTM and CDR2 is ANQGSEA in the germline V gene. Trimming pared 6 bases from V and 0 bases from J, leaving 11 bases between. This CDR3 has 13 amino acids. The CDR3 spells CSVPGDMNTEAFF. The CDR3 coding sequence is TGCAGCGTGCCCGGGGACATGAACACTGAAGCTTTCTTT.

This clonotype came up a few times. This chain joins TRBV11-2 and TRBJ1-3; no definite D call. The germline gives CDR1 SGHAT, CDR2 FQNNGV. Trimming removed 1 base at V and 1 base at J, with 8 bases between. This CDR3 has 15 residues. CDR3 bases: TGTGCCAGCAGCTTAGCGGAGGTTTCTGGAAACACCATATATTTT. Residues: CASSLAEVSGNTIYF. Complete variable domain (other parts from reference TRBV11-2 and TRBJ1-3): EAGVAQSPRYKIIEKRQSVAFWCNPISGHATLYWYQQILGQGPKLLIQFQNNGVVDDSQLPKDRFSAERLKGVDSTLKIQPAKLEDSAVYLCASSLAEVSGNTIYFGEGSWLTVV.

This clonotype turned up a few times. V gene TRBV25-1 combines with J gene TRBJ2-2; no clear D. From germline, CDR1 is MGHDK and CDR2 SYGVNS. This CDR3 region has 12 residues. The V end was cut by 8 bases, the J end by 5 bases, with 9 bases between. CDR3 sequence reads: CASGPPTGELFF. As DNA, the CDR3 is TGTGCCAGCGGTCCACCGACCGGGGAGCTGTTTTTT.

The CDR3 DNA reads as TGTGCCAGCAGTTCCTCTCGACTAGCGGGCAATGAGCAGTTCTTC. It codes for CASSSSRLAGNEQFF. The V gene is TRBV25-1, the J gene TRBJ2-1, with 10 bases that match TRBD2. Germline V CDR1 and CDR2: MGHDK, SYGVNS. The CDR3 sequence is 15 residues long. V shed 5 bases, J shed 6 bases, and the junction held 7 bases outside the gene matches. The whole variable domain, remainder taken from reference TRBV25-1 and TRBJ2-1, is EADIYQTPRYLVIGTGKKITLECSQTMGHDKMYWYQQDPGMELHLIHYSYGVNSTEKGDLSSESTVSRIRTEHFPLTLESARPSHTSQYLCASSSSRLAGNEQFFGPGTRLTVL.

The chain joins TRBV28 to TRBJ2-7; 7 positions match TRBD1. The germline gives CDR1 MDHEN, CDR2 SYDVKM. The CDR3 spans 15 residues. V shed 3 bases, J shed 4 bases, and the junction held 9 bases outside the gene matches. The DNA of the CDR3 is TGTGCCAGCAGTTTTCAGGTGACAGGGCGTTACGAGCAGTACTTC. Encoded protein: CASSFQVTGRYEQYF.

This chain uses TRBV7-2 with TRBJ1-1; possible D gene TRBD1, 6 bases. Germline CDR1 and CDR2: SGHTA and FQGNSA. Trimming stripped 3 bases from V and 1 base from J, with 18 bases between. This CDR3 region has 17 residues. The CDR3 is CASSFGFGGGENTEAFF. CDR3 coding DNA: TGTGCCAGCAGCTTTGGGTTTGGAGGGGGTGAGAACACTGAAGCTTTCTTT.

Comments on this clonotype: The junction shows a germline mismatch at one end, possibly a read error. V usage is TRBV4-3 and J usage is TRBJ2-7, with D perhaps TRBD2 (6 bases). Germline values: CDR1 LGHNA, CDR2 YSLEER. The CDR3 is 15 residues long. CDR3 residues: CASSQAPGGAYDQYF. CDR3 bases: TGCGCCAGCAGCCAAGCCCCCGGGGGAGCCTACGATCAGTACTTC.

This sequence joins TRBV6-2 or TRBV6-3 and TRBJ2-1; D perhaps matches TRBD2 (6 bases). In germline, CDR1 is MNHEY, CDR2 SVGEGT. Trimming took 6 bases from V and 0 from J, leaving 15 bases between them. The CDR3 extends over 16 amino acids. The DNA of the CDR3 is TGTGCCAGCAGCCCCTGGGCGGGGAGCTCCTACAATGAGCAGTTCTTC. Translation: CASSPWAGSSYNEQFF.

This clonotype has a handful of counts. V usage is TRBV5-1 and J usage is TRBJ1-1; no firm D call. The CDR3 runs to 13 residues. Trimming took 1 base from V and 1 from J, leaving 5 bases between them. Germline values: CDR1 SGHRS, CDR2 YFSETQ. CDR3 nucleotide sequence: TGCGCCAGCAGCTTGATTCAGAACACTGAAGCTTTCTTT. Translating gives CASSLIQNTEAFF.

The gene calls are TRBV19 and TRBJ1-1, with 8 nucleotides matching TRBD1. Trimming took 6 bases from V and 5 from J; bases not matched to a gene: 8. The CDR3 totals 14 residues. CDR1 and CDR2 (germline): LNHDA, SQIVND (reference sequence). The CDR3 here is CASRGLTGETEAFF. DNA for the CDR3: TGTGCCAGTAGGGGATTGACAGGGGAGACTGAAGCTTTCTTT.

This clonotype was recorded many times. The chain combines TRBV20-1 with TRBJ2-5; D is uncertain. Germline CDR1 and CDR2: DFQATT and SNEGSKA (reference sequence). The CDR3 consists of 11 residues. With 3 bases removed from V and 5 bases from J, the gap between germline ends came to 7 bases. CDR3 in DNA: TGCAGTGCTAGGGTGGCTGAGACCCAGTACTTC. Amino acids: CSARVAETQYF.

The chain carries TRBV6-1 and TRBJ2-6; TRBD1 might be the D (5 bases). Germline CDR1 is MNHNS and CDR2 is SASEGT. Trimming removed 6 bases at V and 1 base at J, with 16 bases between. The CDR3 contains 17 residues. The DNA for the CDR3 is TGTGCCAGCAGCCCGGGTCTCAGGGCGTCTGGGGCCAACGTCCTGACTTTC. Translation gives CASSPGLRASGANVLTF.

The chain joins TRBV14 to TRBJ2-1, with TRBD2 as a possible D gene (5 bases). The germline V gene encodes CDR1 SGHDN and CDR2 FVKESK. V lost 4 bases and J lost 8, with 21 bases in between. The CDR3 extends over 16 amino acids. This CDR3 is CASSPARGLARYEQFF. CDR3 sequence (DNA): TGTGCCAGCAGCCCAGCGCGTGGGCTAGCTCGGTATGAGCAGTTCTTC.